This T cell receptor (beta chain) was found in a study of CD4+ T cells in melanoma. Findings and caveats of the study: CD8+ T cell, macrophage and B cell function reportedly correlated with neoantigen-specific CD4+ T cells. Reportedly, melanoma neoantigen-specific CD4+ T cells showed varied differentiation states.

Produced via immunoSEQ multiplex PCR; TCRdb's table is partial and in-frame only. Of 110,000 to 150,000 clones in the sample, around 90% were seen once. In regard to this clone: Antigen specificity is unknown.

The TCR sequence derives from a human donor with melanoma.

CDR3: CASSPPGGTPLHF. The CDR3 DNA reads TGTGCCAGCAGCCCGCCGGGGGGGACACCCCTCCACTTT. The V and J genes are TRBV5-4 and TRBJ1-6, with D possibly being TRBD1 (5 bases). V lost 4 bases and J lost 11, with 13 bases in between. This CDR3 has 13 amino acids. Germline V gene data show CDR1 as SGHNT and CDR2 as YYREEE (reference sequence). The full variable domain, with the rest looked up from reference TRBV5-4 and TRBJ1-6, is ETGVTQSPTHLIKTRGQQVTLRCSSQSGHNTVSWYQQALGQGPQFIFQYYREEENGRGNFPPRFSGLQFPNYSSELNVNALELDDSALYLCASSPPGGTPLHFGNGTRLTVT.